This T cell receptor beta chain came from a study of T cells in Graves' hyperthyroidism and ophthalmopathy. Study-wide findings and caveats: Classification by a 13 V-J model distinguished ophthalmopathy from stable hyperthyroidism.

This clonotype has at least ten counts. The antigen remains undetermined. J lost 0 bases, V lost 2 bases, and 3 bases had no gene match. CDR1 is MGHRA, CDR2 YSYEKL, per germline. This CDR3 contains 16 residues. RNA transcripts served as the template for amplifying TCR beta CDR3 regions. HTBI primers were the set used in a first-round RT-PCR of the TCR CDR3. TCRdb re-called the multiplex PCR reads through MiXCR, storing one row per CDR3 protein. The table lists around 300,000 distinct CDR3 sequences, 25% to 30% of them singletons. The sequence derives from a man aged 35 to 55 with Graves' hyperthyroidism that later progressed to Graves' ophthalmopathy. Sequencing was performed on blood. V gene TRBV4-1 combines with J gene TRBJ1-1, with 10 bases that match TRBD1. DNA for the CDR3: TGCGCCAGCAGCCAAATGACAGGGGGCATGAACACTGAAGCTTTCTTT. The encoded protein is CASSQMTGGMNTEAFF.